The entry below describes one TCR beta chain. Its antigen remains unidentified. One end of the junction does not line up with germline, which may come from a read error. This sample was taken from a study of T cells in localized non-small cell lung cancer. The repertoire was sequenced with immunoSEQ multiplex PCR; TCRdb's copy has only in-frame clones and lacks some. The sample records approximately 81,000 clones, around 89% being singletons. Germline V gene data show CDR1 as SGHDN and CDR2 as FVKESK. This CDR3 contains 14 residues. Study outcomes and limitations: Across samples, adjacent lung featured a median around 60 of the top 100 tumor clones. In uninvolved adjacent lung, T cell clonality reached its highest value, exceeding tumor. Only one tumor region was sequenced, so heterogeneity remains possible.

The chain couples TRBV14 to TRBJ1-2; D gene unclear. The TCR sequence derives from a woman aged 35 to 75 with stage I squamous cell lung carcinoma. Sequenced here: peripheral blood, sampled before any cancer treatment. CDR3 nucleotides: TGTGCCAGCAGCCAAGTCGGGGTTAACTATGGCCACACCTTC. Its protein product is CASSQVGVNYGHTF.